Following are 9 T cell receptor beta chains from one sample sequenced in a study of T cell changes during pregnancy in multiple sclerosis. Using immunoSEQ multiplex PCR, the repertoire was profiled, and TCRdb retains in-frame clones only, with some absent. This sample has about 54,000 clones; 75% to 90% occur once, and the top ten carry over 0.45%. The starting material was CD4+ T cells from peripheral blood mononuclear cells, obtained in the first trimester of pregnancy. These receptors all stem from a female donor with multiple sclerosis, enrolled in a pregnancy study.

The rearrangement joins TRBV10-3 to TRBJ2-7; D possibly corresponds to TRBD2 (5 bases). The CDR3 is made up of 14 amino acids. Germline values: CDR1 ENHRY, CDR2 SYGVKD. The V end lost 3 bases, the J end lost 1 base, and 10 bases lay between the germline ends. CDR3 nucleotide sequence: TGTGCCATCAGTGACGGCGGAGGTTCCTACGAGCAGTACTTC. It specifies CAISDGGGSYEQYF.

This clone was seen a single time. V gene TRBV28 combines with J gene TRBJ2-3; D gene uncertain. Germline V lookup: CDR1 MDHEN, CDR2 SYDVKM. CDR3 length: 11 amino acids. V was pared by 6 bases and J by 10 bases, with 11 bases between. The CDR3 DNA sequence: TGTGCCAGCAGATCTAGATCTGCGCAGTATTTT. This translates into CASRSRSAQYF.

The rearrangement uses TRBV18 and TRBJ2-1; D is ambiguous. Germline assignment: CDR1 KGHSH and CDR2 LQKENI. Trimming shortened V by 3 bases and J by 8 bases, and 14 bases separated the two germline ends. This CDR3 region has 14 residues. The CDR3 DNA reads as TGTGCCAGCTCACCGAGAGACTCCCGTTATGAGCAGTTCTTC. Protein: CASSPRDSRYEQFF.

The chain links TRBV5-6 to TRBJ1-5; no clear D gene. V was cut by 1 base and J by 0 bases, with 14 bases left in between. The CDR3 spans 17 residues. Germline V gene sequence: CDR1 SGHDT, CDR2 YYEEEE. The CDR3 sequence is CASSLFLLQNSNQPQHF. The CDR3 bases are TGTGCCAGCAGCTTGTTTTTGCTCCAGAATAGCAATCAGCCCCAGCATTTT.

The rearrangement links TRBV25-1 to TRBJ2-7; D might be TRBD1 (5 bases). Trimming left V 8 bases short and J 7 bases short, with 18 bases between. The V gene's germline CDR1 is MGHDK and CDR2 SYGVNS. The CDR3 is made up of 13 amino acids. The CDR3 coding sequence is TGTGCCAGCTCTATTAAAGGGGTAGGGGAGCAGTACTTC. Protein: CASSIKGVGEQYF.

The chain joins TRBV7-2 to TRBJ1-1, with D unresolved. Germline V gene data show CDR1 as SGHTA and CDR2 as FQGNSA. Trimming pared 5 bases from V and 1 base from J, leaving 14 bases between. CDR3 size: 15 residues. In DNA, the CDR3 is TGTGCCAGCAGCCGTCTGGGGAGGACGAACACTGAAGCTTTCTTT. It specifies CASSRLGRTNTEAFF.

The chain uses TRBV9 and TRBJ1-1, with 7 bases fitting TRBD1. The CDR3 totals 15 residues. Trimming removed 4 bases from V and 5 bases from J; junction bases left unmatched: 11. Germline-derived CDR1 and CDR2 are SGDLS and YYNGEE. The CDR3, as DNA: TGTGCCAGCAGCTTTTCGGCAGGGGGTTTGACTGAAGCTTTCTTT. As protein: CASSFSAGGLTEAFF. The whole variable domain, filled in from reference TRBV9 and TRBJ1-1, reads DSGVTQTPKHLITATGQRVTLRCSPRSGDLSVYWYQQSLDQGLQFLIQYYNGEERAKGNILERFSAQQFPDLHSELNLSSLELGDSALYFCASSFSAGGLTEAFFGQGTRLTVV.

This chain links TRBV15 with TRBJ2-7; D is possibly TRBD2 (7 bases). The CDR3 runs 12 residues. Germline values: CDR1 LNHNV, CDR2 YYDKDF (reference sequence). V was pared by 5 bases and J by 5 bases, with 10 bases between. Here the CDR3 DNA reads TGTGCCACCAGCCGGGGGGCCGACGAGCAGTACTTC. Its protein is CATSRGADEQYF.

The gene calls are TRBV5-1 and TRBJ1-4; no clear D gene. CDR1 SGHRS and CDR2 YFSETQ come from the germline V gene. CDR3 length: 14 residues. V gave up 2 bases and J gave up 5 bases, with 10 bases separating them. The DNA for the CDR3 is TGCGCCAGCAGCTTTGCGTTGACAAATGAAAAACTGTTTTTT. This translates into CASSFALTNEKLFF. The whole variable domain, filled in from reference TRBV5-1 and TRBJ1-4, reads KAGVTQTPRYLIKTRGQQVTLSCSPISGHRSVSWYQQTPGQGLQFLFEYFSETQRNKGNFPGRFSGRQFSNSRSEMNVSTLELGDSALYLCASSFALTNEKLFFGSGTQLSVL.